This record covers a single TCR beta chain. No cognate antigen has been identified for it. No base quality values were provided; no much bigger clone lies one nucleotide off. The source of the sample is a study of technical replicates of blood from a handful of donors (dated by TCRdb to 2015 to 2018). Library prep was done by the immunoSEQ multiplex PCR assay. This immuneACCESS table, as held by TCRdb, lists in-frame sequences with V and J called but not all clones. Of the missing ones, under half trace to an unresolved V gene in checked studies; the others have no known cause. This sample has about 73,000 clones in its table, and 93% of those were observed once. The ten largest account for 0.25% to 0.3% of the sample. V loses 0 bases at its end and J loses 4 bases; junction bases beyond the gene matches: 11. From cysteine to phenylalanine, the CDR3 is 18 amino acids long. Only CDR3 DNA remains: 54 bases, in frame from the first base. CDR1 and CDR2, looked up from the germline V gene, are MNHNS and SASEGT.

The TCR sequence derives from a human donor in good health. Input material: T cells isolated from PBMCs. Recombination connected TRBV6-1 to TRBJ2-3; TRBD2 fits 9 bases in the junction. The nucleotides are TGTGCCAGCAGTGAAGCCCGTTTCGGGACTAGCTTCGCAGATACGCAGTATTTT. Its protein reads: CASSEARFGTSFADTQYF.